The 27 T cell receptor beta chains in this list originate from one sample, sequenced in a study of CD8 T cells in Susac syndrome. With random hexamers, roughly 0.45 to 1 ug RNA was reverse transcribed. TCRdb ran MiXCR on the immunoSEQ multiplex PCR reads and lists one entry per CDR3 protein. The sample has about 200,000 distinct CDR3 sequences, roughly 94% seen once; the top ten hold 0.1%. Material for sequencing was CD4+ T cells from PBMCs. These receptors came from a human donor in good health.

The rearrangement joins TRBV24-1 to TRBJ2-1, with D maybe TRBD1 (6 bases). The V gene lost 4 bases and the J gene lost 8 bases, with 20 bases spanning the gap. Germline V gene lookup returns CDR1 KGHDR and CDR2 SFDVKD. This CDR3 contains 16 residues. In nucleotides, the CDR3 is TGTGCCACCAGTGACCCCAGGGGAGAAAGGTACGATGAGCAGTTCTTC. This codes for CATSDPRGERYDEQFF.

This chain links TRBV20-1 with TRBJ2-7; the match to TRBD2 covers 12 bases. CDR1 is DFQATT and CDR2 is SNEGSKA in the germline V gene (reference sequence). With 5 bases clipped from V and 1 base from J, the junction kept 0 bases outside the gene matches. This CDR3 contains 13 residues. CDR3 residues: CSAGLAGSYEQYV. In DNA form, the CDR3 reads TGCAGTGCTGGACTAGCGGGATCCTACGAGCAGTACGTC.

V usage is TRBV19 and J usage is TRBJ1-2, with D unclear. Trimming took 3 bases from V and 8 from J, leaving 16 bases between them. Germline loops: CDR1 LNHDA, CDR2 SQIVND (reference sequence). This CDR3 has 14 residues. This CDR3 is CASSIGLSTSGYTF. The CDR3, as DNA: TGTGCCAGTAGTATCGGACTTTCCACGTCGGGCTACACCTTC.

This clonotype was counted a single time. CDR3 bases: TGTGCCAGCAATGTAGAGACAGGGGTGCCTGAAGCTTTCTTT. Protein: CASNVETGVPEAFF. The V gene is TRBV28, the J gene TRBJ1-1; 8 bases fit TRBD1. This CDR3 comprises 14 residues. Looked up from germline, CDR1 is MDHEN and CDR2 is SYDVKM. V shed 7 bases and J 6 bases; nucleotides not matched to a gene: 10.

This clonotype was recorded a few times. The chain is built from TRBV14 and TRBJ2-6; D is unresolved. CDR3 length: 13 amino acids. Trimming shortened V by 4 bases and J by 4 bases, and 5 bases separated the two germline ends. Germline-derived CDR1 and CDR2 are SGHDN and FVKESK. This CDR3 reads CASSLPGANVLTF. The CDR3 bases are TGTGCCAGCAGCCTCCCCGGGGCCAACGTCCTGACTTTC.

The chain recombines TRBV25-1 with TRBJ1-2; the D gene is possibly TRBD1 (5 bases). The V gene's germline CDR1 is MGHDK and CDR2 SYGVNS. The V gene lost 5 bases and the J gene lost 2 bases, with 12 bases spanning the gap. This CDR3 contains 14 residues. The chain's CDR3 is CASSPTGGNYGYTF. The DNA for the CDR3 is TGTGCCAGCAGTCCAACGGGGGGGAACTATGGCTACACCTTC.

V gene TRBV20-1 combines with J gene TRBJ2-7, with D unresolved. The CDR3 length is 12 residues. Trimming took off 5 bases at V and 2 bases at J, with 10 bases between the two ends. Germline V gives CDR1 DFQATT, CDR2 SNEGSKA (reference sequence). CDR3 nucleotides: TGCAGTGCTGCATGGGTCACCTACGAGCAGTACTTC. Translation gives CSAAWVTYEQYF.

The CDR3, as DNA: TGTGCCAGCAGCCCAAGCACAGAGGTCTACGAGCAGTACTTC. Protein: CASSPSTEVYEQYF. The gene calls are TRBV9 and TRBJ2-7; no firm D call. V lost 4 bases and J lost 3, with 14 bases in between. Germline V gene data show CDR1 as SGDLS and CDR2 as YYNGEE. There are 14 residues in the CDR3. The whole variable domain, remainder taken from reference TRBV9 and TRBJ2-7, is DSGVTQTPKHLITATGQRVTLRCSPRSGDLSVYWYQQSLDQGLQFLIQYYNGEERAKGNILERFSAQQFPDLHSELNLSSLELGDSALYFCASSPSTEVYEQYFGPGTRLTVT.

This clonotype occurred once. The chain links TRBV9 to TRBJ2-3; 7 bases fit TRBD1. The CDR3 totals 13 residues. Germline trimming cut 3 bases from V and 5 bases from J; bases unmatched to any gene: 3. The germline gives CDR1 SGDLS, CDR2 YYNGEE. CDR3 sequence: CASSATGRDTQYF. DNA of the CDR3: TGTGCCAGCAGCGCGACAGGGAGAGATACGCAGTATTTT.

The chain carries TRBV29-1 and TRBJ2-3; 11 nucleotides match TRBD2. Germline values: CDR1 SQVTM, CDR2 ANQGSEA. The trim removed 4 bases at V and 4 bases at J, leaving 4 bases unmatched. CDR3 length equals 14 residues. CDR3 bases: TGCAGCGTTGTTAGCGGGGGGGAGGCAGATACGCAGTATTTT. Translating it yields CSVVSGGEADTQYF.

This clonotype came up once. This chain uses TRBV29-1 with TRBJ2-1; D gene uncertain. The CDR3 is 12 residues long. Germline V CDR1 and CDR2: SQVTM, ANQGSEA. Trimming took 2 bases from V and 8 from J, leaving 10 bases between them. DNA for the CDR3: TGCAGCGTTGAAAGGGCGTCATATGAGCAGTTCTTC. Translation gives CSVERASYEQFF.

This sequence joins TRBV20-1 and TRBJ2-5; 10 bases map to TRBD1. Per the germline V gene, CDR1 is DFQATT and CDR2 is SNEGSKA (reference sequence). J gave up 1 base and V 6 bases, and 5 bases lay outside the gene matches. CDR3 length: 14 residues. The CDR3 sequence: CSARDRGLQETQYF. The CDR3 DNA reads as TGCAGTGCGAGGGACAGGGGCCTCCAAGAGACCCAGTACTTC.

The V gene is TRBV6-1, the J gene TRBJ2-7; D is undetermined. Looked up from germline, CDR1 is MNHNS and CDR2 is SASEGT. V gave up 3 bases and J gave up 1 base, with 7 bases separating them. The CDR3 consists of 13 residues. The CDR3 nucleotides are TGTGCCAGCAGTGAGTCCCAGTCCTACGAGCAGTACGTC. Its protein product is CASSESQSYEQYV.

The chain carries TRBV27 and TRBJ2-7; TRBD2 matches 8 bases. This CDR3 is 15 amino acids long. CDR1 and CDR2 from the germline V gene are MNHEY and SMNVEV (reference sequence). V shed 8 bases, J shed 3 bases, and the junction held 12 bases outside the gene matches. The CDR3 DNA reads TGTGCCAGCTATGCCGCGGGACTAGTAGGCTACGAGCAGTACGTC. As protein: CASYAAGLVGYEQYV.

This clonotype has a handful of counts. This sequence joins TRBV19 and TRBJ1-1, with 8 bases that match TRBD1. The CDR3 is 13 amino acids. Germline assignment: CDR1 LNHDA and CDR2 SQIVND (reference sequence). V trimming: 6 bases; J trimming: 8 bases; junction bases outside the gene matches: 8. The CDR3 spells CASSADREAEAFF. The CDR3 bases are TGTGCCAGTAGCGCGGACAGGGAAGCAGAAGCTTTCTTT.

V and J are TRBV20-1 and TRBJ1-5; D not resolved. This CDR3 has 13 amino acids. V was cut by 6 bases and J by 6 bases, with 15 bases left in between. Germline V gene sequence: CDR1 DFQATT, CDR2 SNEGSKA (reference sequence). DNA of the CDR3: TGCAGTGCCTATTCCCTTTTGGGTCAGCCCCAGCATTTT. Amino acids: CSAYSLLGQPQHF.

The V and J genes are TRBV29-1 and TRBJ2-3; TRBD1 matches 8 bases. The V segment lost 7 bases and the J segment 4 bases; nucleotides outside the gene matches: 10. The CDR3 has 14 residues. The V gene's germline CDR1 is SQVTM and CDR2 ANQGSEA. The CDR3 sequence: CSAAKTGEADTQYF. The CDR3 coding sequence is TGCAGCGCTGCCAAGACAGGGGAGGCAGATACGCAGTATTTT.

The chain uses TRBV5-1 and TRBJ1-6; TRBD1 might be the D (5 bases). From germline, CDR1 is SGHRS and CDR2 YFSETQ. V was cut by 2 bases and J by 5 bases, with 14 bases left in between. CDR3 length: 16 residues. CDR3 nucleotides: TGCGCCAGCAGCTTAAGGCAGGGCGCGGATAATTCACCCCTCCACTTT. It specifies CASSLRQGADNSPLHF.

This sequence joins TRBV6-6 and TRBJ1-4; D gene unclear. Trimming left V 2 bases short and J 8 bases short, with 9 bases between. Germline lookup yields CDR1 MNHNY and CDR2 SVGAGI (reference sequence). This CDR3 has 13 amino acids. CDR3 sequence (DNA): TGTGCCAGCAGTTACGATTCCTGGGAAAAACTGTTTTTT. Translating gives CASSYDSWEKLFF.

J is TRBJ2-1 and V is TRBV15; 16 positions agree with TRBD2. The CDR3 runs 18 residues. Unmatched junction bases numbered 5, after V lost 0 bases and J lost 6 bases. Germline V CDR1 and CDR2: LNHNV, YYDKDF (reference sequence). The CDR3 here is CATSRDRGLAGGSNEQFF. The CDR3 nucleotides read TGTGCCACCAGCAGAGATCGGGGACTAGCGGGAGGGAGCAATGAGCAGTTCTTC. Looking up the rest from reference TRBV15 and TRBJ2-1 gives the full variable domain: DAMVIQNPRYQVTQFGKPVTLSCSQTLNHNVMYWYQQKSSQAPKLLFHYYDKDFNNEADTPDNFQSRRPNTSFCFLDIRSPGLGDTAMYLCATSRDRGLAGGSNEQFFGPGTRLTVL.

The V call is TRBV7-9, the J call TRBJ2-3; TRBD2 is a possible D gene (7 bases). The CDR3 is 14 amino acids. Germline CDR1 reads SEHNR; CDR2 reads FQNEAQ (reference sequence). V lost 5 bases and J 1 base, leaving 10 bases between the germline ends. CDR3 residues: CASSTGGGTDTQYF. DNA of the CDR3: TGTGCCAGCAGCACGGGGGGCGGCACAGATACGCAGTATTTT. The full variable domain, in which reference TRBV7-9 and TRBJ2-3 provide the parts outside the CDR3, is DTGVSQNPRHKITKRGQNVTFRCDPISEHNRLYWYRQTLGQGPEFLTYFQNEAQLEKSRLLSDRFSAERPKGSFSTLEIQRTEQGDSAMYLCASSTGGGTDTQYFGPGTRLTVL.

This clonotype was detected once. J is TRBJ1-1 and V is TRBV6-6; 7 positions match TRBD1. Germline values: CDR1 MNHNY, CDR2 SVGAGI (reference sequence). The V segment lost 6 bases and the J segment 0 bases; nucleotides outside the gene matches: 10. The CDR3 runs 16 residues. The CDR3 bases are TGTGCCAGCAGGATTACCCAGGGGGGGCTGAACACTGAAGCTTTCTTT. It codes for CASRITQGGLNTEAFF.

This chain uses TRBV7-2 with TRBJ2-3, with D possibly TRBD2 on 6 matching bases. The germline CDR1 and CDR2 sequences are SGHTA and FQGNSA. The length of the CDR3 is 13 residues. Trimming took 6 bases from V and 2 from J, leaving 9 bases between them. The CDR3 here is CASRWGVTDTQYF. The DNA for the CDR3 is TGTGCCAGCAGATGGGGGGTCACAGATACGCAGTATTTT.

The CDR3 bases are TGCAGTGCTAGATCGGTTCTATTGAACACTGAAGCTTTCTTT. Amino acids: CSARSVLLNTEAFF. V is TRBV20-1 and J is TRBJ1-1, with no clear D. The CDR3 has 14 amino acids. Per germline, CDR1 DFQATT and CDR2 SNEGSKA (reference sequence). Trimming stripped 2 bases from V and 0 bases from J, with 10 bases between.

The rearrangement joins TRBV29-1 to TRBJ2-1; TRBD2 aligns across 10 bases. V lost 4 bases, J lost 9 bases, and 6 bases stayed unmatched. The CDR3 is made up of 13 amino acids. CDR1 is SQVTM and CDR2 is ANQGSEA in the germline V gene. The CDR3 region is CSVVAGGAGEQFF. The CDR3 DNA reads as TGCAGCGTTGTAGCGGGGGGTGCGGGTGAGCAGTTCTTC.

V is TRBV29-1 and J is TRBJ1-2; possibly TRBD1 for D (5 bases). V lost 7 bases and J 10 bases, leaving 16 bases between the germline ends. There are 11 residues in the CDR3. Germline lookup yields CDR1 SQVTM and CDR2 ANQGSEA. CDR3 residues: CSGWGSGPYTF. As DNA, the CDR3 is TGCAGCGGGTGGGGCTCGGGCCCCTACACCTTC.

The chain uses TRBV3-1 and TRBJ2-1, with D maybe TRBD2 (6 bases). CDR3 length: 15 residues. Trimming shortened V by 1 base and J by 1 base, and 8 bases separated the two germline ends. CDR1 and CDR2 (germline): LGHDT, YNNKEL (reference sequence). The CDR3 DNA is TGTGCCAGCAGCCAAGTCGGGGGATCCTACAATGAGCAGTTCTTC. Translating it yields CASSQVGGSYNEQFF.